This is a list of T cell receptor beta chains from one sample in a study of blood T cells in healthy people across ages. TCRdb reprocessed the 5' RACE reads with MiXCR, giving one entry per CDR3 protein. The data contain roughly 1.5 million distinct CDR3 sequences, around 40% of them singletons. The specimen was blood. These TCRs come from a woman aged 18-29 years in good health. CDR3s include the opening cysteine and the closing phenylalanine or tryptophan. A D gene is named only where the DNA matches it firmly. Expanded clones get a size class; other rows say once, few or many, or leave the size out.

J gene,D gene,clone size,V gene,CDR3 protein,CDR3 DNA
TRBJ2-3,-,-,TRBV3-1,CTSTGTSTDTQYF,TGTACCAGCACAGGGACGAGCACAGATACGCAGTATTTT
TRBJ2-1,TRBD1,-,TRBV28,CASSGSWTGIIHDEQFF,TGTGCCAGCAGTGGGAGTTGGACAGGGATTATCCATGACGAGCAGTTCTTC
TRBJ2-2,-,-,TRBV14,CASSQVPGFRTGELFF,TGTGCCAGCAGCCAGGTTCCCGGTTTCAGGACCGGGGAGCTGTTTTTT
TRBJ2-1,TRBD2,few,TRBV5-1,CASSWETSGGPSYNEQFF,TGCGCCAGCAGCTGGGAGACTAGCGGGGGACCCTCCTACAATGAGCAGTTCTTC
TRBJ2-5,TRBD2,-,TRBV20-1,CSALGRGGYNEQYF,TGCAGTGCCCTTGGACGGGGAGGGTACAATGAGCAGTACTTC
TRBJ2-1,TRBD2,-,TRBV6-4,CASSDSAGGNNEQFF,TGTGCCAGCAGTGACTCAGCGGGGGGGAACAATGAGCAGTTCTTC
TRBJ1-3,TRBD1,-,TRBV7-2,CASSPWGDRGSSGNTIYF,TGTGCCAGCAGCCCTTGGGGGGACAGGGGCAGCTCTGGAAACACCATATATTTT
TRBJ2-7,TRBD2,-,TRBV27,CASSGAGARYEQYF,TGTGCCAGCAGTGGAGCGGGAGCCCGCTACGAGCAGTACTTC
TRBJ2-3,TRBD2,-,TRBV29-1,CSVEYWTSGDADTQYF,TGCAGCGTTGAATATTGGACTAGCGGGGATGCAGATACGCAGTATTTT
TRBJ2-7,-,few,TRBV18,CASSPLRDEQYF,TGTGCCAGCTCACCACTCAGGGACGAGCAGTACTTC
TRBJ2-7,-,-,TRBV29-1,CSVEGPKAYEQYF,TGCAGCGTTGAAGGGCCCAAGGCCTACGAGCAGTACTTC
TRBJ1-4,-,once,TRBV20-1,CSARDNRVEEKLFF,TGCAGTGCTAGAGATAATAGGGTGGAGGAAAAACTGTTTTTT
TRBJ2-3,TRBD2,-,TRBV28,CASSPFYKVTSGLSSDTQYF,TGTGCCAGCTCCCCTTTCTATAAGGTGACTAGCGGGTTGTCGTCAGATACGCAGTATTTT